Below, one TCR beta chain is given with its context. The data belong to a study of blood T cell repertoires in COVID-19. Germline V lookup: CDR1 SGHAT, CDR2 FQNNGV. The trim removed 3 bases at V and 6 bases at J, leaving 2 bases unmatched. The CDR3 runs to 15 residues. The data were produced by immunoSEQ multiplex PCR, yet TCRdb's version contains in-frame clones alone and is incomplete. The table includes 200,000 to 250,000 clones, approximately 82% detected once. This chain connects TRBV11-2 to TRBJ2-1, with 13 bases identical to TRBD2. The sequence came from a man aged 45-65 years with active or convalescent COVID-19. The sample was peripheral blood. As DNA, the CDR3 is TGTGCCAGCAGCTTCGGACTAGCGGGAGTCAATGAGCAGTTCTTC. It is translated as CASSFGLAGVNEQFF.